Listed below are T cell receptor beta chains from one sample, sequenced in a study of blood T cell repertoires in COVID-19. Repertoires were generated with immunoSEQ multiplex PCR, while TCRdb's copy carries only in-frame clones and drops some. Of 150,000 to 200,000 clones in the sample, roughly 85% were seen once. Sequenced material: peripheral blood. Receptor source: a man in his forties with acute or convalescent COVID-19. The conserved cysteine and the conserved F or W are not part of the CDR3 here. Each record gives: V gene, D gene, J gene, CDR3 protein. A D gene is named only where the DNA matches it firmly.

V: TRBV7-2
D: .
J: TRBJ2-5
CDR3: ASSRARGVQETQY

V: TRBV10-1
D: TRBD1
J: TRBJ2-2
CDR3: ASTGTENTGELF

V: TRBV28
D: TRBD1
J: TRBJ2-1
CDR3: ASSFYRTGLFNEQF

V: TRBV4-2
D: TRBD2
J: TRBJ2-6
CDR3: ASGGYLSGANVLT

V: TRBV6-5
D: TRBD1
J: TRBJ1-6
CDR3: ASSYLRQGRNSPLH

V: TRBV7-9
D: .
J: TRBJ1-1
CDR3: ASSSNRNTEAF

V: TRBV9
D: TRBD1
J: TRBJ1-2
CDR3: ASSPSTGFGYT

V: TRBV2
D: TRBD2
J: TRBJ2-7
CDR3: ASSEEGRGNEQY

V: TRBV5-1
D: TRBD1
J: TRBJ2-7
CDR3: ASSLEGGVLLYEQY

V: TRBV6-1
D: .
J: TRBJ2-1
CDR3: ASSEGTLGVYNEQF

V: TRBV18
D: .
J: TRBJ1-1
CDR3: ASSPARGTEAF

V: TRBV30
D: .
J: TRBJ1-5
CDR3: AWSTGGNQPQH

V: TRBV2
D: .
J: TRBJ1-2
CDR3: ASSPTGVNYGYT

V: TRBV18
D: .
J: TRBJ2-2
CDR3: ASSLSTGELF

V: TRBV15
D: .
J: TRBJ1-6
CDR3: ATSPSRGRAPLH

V: TRBV14
D: .
J: TRBJ1-2
CDR3: ASSQASRSYGYT

V: TRBV5-1
D: TRBD1
J: TRBJ1-2
CDR3: ASSLEPQGGYGYT

V: TRBV19
D: TRBD1
J: TRBJ2-7
CDR3: ASSSADRGGYEQY

V: TRBV29-1
D: TRBD1
J: TRBJ2-3
CDR3: SPTRQGRTDTQY

V: TRBV2
D: TRBD1
J: TRBJ1-4
CDR3: ASGWTGDNEKLF

V: TRBV11-3
D: .
J: TRBJ1-1
CDR3: ASSTGTQNTEAF

V: TRBV27
D: .
J: TRBJ2-1
CDR3: ASSLSLL

V: TRBV2
D: .
J: TRBJ1-6
CDR3: ASHREPSPLH

V: TRBV18
D: TRBD1
J: TRBJ2-7
CDR3: ASSPSGQSSYEQY

V: TRBV6-6
D: TRBD1
J: TRBJ1-5
CDR3: ASSSIQGGFDQPQH

V: TRBV7-3
D: .
J: TRBJ1-2
CDR3: ASSPEGRTGTYGYT

V: TRBV18
D: .
J: TRBJ2-7
CDR3: ASSPASRGPYEQY

V: TRBV5-3
D: .
J: TRBJ1-6
CDR3: ARSNPLNSPLH

V: TRBV6-5
D: .
J: TRBJ1-3
CDR3: ASRPPGSSGNTIY

V: TRBV6-5
D: .
J: TRBJ1-3
CDR3: ASRDTSLSGNTIY

V: TRBV19
D: TRBD1
J: TRBJ1-6
CDR3: ASTETTGMDSPLH

V: TRBV6-1
D: .
J: TRBJ2-4
CDR3: ASTDTGSLAKNIQY

V: TRBV7-2
D: TRBD1
J: TRBJ1-5
CDR3: ASSRTGERNQPQH

V: TRBV24-1
D: .
J: TRBJ2-1
CDR3: ATSDSTRWFRHEQF

V: TRBV2
D: .
J: TRBJ2-1
CDR3: ASGTSSSYNEQF

V: TRBV2
D: .
J: TRBJ1-2
CDR3: ASTLQGSYGYT

V: TRBV7-9
D: .
J: TRBJ1-2
CDR3: ASSLGGQAYGYT

V: TRBV23-1
D: .
J: TRBJ2-7
CDR3: AGRRPTYDLQY

V: TRBV7-9
D: .
J: TRBJ2-7
CDR3: ASSGTYEQY

V: TRBV7-2
D: .
J: TRBJ2-5
CDR3: ASSPLDMYGTQY

V: TRBV4-1
D: TRBD1
J: TRBJ1-1
CDR3: ASSSRQGLNTEAF

V: TRBV7-3
D: .
J: TRBJ2-1
CDR3: ASSPVGGGEQF

V: TRBV7-9
D: .
J: TRBJ2-3
CDR3: ASSLGTGGNEIDTQY